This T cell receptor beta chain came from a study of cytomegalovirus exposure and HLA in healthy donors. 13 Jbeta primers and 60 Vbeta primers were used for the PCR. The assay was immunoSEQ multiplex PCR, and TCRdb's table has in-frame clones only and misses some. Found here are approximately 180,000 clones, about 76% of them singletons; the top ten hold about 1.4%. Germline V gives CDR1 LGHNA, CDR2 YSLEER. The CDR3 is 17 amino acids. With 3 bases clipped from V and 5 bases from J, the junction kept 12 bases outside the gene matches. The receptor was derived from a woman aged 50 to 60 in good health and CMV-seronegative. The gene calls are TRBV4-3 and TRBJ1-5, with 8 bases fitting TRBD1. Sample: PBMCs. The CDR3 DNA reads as TGCGCCAGCAGCCAGGCCCGGACAGGGCCGGGGGATCAGCCCCAGCATTTT. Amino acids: CASSQARTGPGDQPQHF.